The rows below give T cell receptor beta chains drawn from one sample of a study of cytotoxic CD8 clonotypes in ibrutinib-treated CLL. Generated by immunoSEQ multiplex PCR, the TCRdb table keeps only in-frame clones and is missing some. Of about 200,000 clones in the sample, over 60% were seen once. The sequenced sample was PBMCs, obtained after 24 months of ibrutinib treatment. The receptor source for this set is a human donor with chronic lymphocytic leukemia. Each CDR3 is given with its conserved first and last residue. D genes are given only for firm matches. Expanded clones get a size class; other rows say once, few or many, or leave the size out.

clone size	J gene	CDR3 length	V gene	D gene	CDR3 protein	CDR3 DNA
-	TRBJ2-7	17	TRBV27	TRBD2	CASSLTSGRAPLYEQYF	TGTGCCAGCAGTTTAACTAGCGGGAGGGCCCCTCTCTACGAGCAGTACTTC
-	TRBJ1-1	15	TRBV28	-	CASRPPAPLFTEAFF	TGTGCCAGCAGGCCGCCAGCTCCCTTGTTCACTGAAGCTTTCTTT
few	TRBJ2-7	11	TRBV25-1	-	CASSRNYEQYF	TGTGCCAGCAGCAGGAACTACGAGCAGTACTTC
-	TRBJ2-1	18	TRBV15	TRBD2	CATSNGLGAGGAYNEQFF	TGTGCCACCAGCAACGGACTGGGAGCGGGAGGGGCATACAATGAGCAGTTCTTC
few	TRBJ2-7	14	TRBV27	TRBD1	CASSQETGPIEQYF	TGTGCCAGCAGTCAAGAGACAGGGCCTATCGAGCAGTACTTC
-	TRBJ2-2	13	TRBV5-1	-	CASSFPTTGELFF	TGCGCCAGCAGCTTCCCAACGACCGGGGAGCTGTTTTTT
-	TRBJ2-7	15	TRBV5-1	-	CASSLGRGIAYEQYF	TGCGCCAGCAGCTTGGGGCGGGGAATCGCCTACGAGCAGTACTTC
few	TRBJ2-7	15	TRBV6-1	-	CASSEQGNSHYEQYF	TGTGCCAGCAGTGAACAGGGGAACAGCCACTACGAGCAGTACTTC
few	TRBJ1-2	16	TRBV7-2	-	CASSFDRGEANYGYTF	TGTGCCAGCAGCTTTGACAGAGGAGAAGCTAACTATGGCTACACCTTC
-	TRBJ2-1	15	TRBV5-1	TRBD2	CASSFFSGDRIEQFF	TGCGCCAGCAGCTTCTTTAGCGGGGATAGAATTGAGCAGTTCTTC
-	TRBJ2-2	17	TRBV27	TRBD2	CASRGLAANLNTGELFF	TGTGCCAGCAGAGGGCTAGCGGCAAACCTTAACACCGGGGAGCTGTTTTTT
-	TRBJ2-5	16	TRBV15	TRBD2	CATSRPLAGGQETQYF	TGTGCCACCAGCAGACCCCTGGCGGGAGGGCAAGAGACCCAGTACTTC
once	TRBJ1-1	15	TRBV27	-	CASNLRKDGNTEAFF	TGTGCCAGCAACTTGAGAAAGGACGGAAACACTGAAGCTTTCTTT
-	TRBJ1-1	13	TRBV5-4	-	CASSLAGVTEAFF	TGTGCCAGCAGCTTGGCAGGGGTCACTGAAGCTTTCTTT
-	TRBJ2-2	13	TRBV19	-	CASSERNTGELFF	TGTGCCAGTAGTGAGCGGAACACCGGGGAGCTGTTTTTT
-	TRBJ2-1	18	TRBV4-1	TRBD2	CASSQMLADQSSYNEQFF	TGCGCCAGCAGCCAAATGCTAGCGGATCAAAGCTCCTACAATGAGCAGTTCTTC
few	TRBJ1-1	13	TRBV18	-	CASSPAGDTEAFF	TGTGCCAGCTCACCAGCAGGGGACACTGAAGCTTTCTTT
-	TRBJ1-2	12	TRBV2	-	CASRGDLYGYTF	TGTGCCAGCAGGGGGGACCTCTATGGCTACACCTTC
-	TRBJ2-4	12	TRBV4-2	-	CASSQDSGPGVF	TGTGCCAGCAGCCAAGATTCCGGCCCCGGGGTCTTC
once	TRBJ1-1	14	TRBV4-1	-	CASSLKGMNTEAFF	TGCGCCAGCAGCCTGAAAGGAATGAACACTGAAGCTTTCTTT
-	TRBJ2-7	16	TRBV28	-	CASSLSRFGVPYEQYF	TGTGCCAGCAGTTTATCCCGTTTTGGCGTACCCTACGAGCAGTACTTC
once	TRBJ1-5	15	TRBV7-2	-	CASSSRGYSNQPQHF	TGTGCCAGCAGCTCCCGGGGTTATAGCAATCAGCCCCAGCATTTT
-	TRBJ1-4	17	TRBV5-6	-	CASSLAASRATNEKLFF	TGTGCCAGCAGCTTGGCGGCCAGCCGAGCGACTAATGAAAAACTGTTTTTT
-	TRBJ2-7	11	TRBV12-5	-	CASTGNYEQYF	TGTGCTAGTACGGGCAACTACGAGCAGTACTTC
-	TRBJ1-2	15	TRBV27	TRBD1	CASSPWDRDNYGYTF	TGTGCCAGCAGTCCATGGGACAGGGATAACTATGGCTACACCTTC
-	TRBJ2-2	14	TRBV5-6	-	CASKAGTNTGELFF	TGTGCCAGCAAAGCGGGTACCAACACCGGGGAGCTGTTTTTT
-	TRBJ1-2	14	TRBV5-6	-	CASSRDGGTYGYTF	TGTGCCAGCAGCCGGGATGGGGGGACCTATGGCTACACCTTC
once	TRBJ1-5	17	TRBV27	-	CASSLWSVADRNQPQHF	TGTGCCAGCAGTTTATGGTCGGTGGCCGATCGCAATCAGCCCCAGCATTTT
-	TRBJ2-3	13	TRBV6-5	-	CASSTGHPDTQYF	TGTGCCAGCAGTACGGGACATCCAGATACGCAGTATTTT
-	TRBJ2-2	16	TRBV7-9	-	CASSLGGWEWSGELFF	TGTGCCAGCAGCTTAGGAGGATGGGAGTGGTCAGGGGAGCTGTTTTTT
-	TRBJ2-1	14	TRBV4-3	-	CASSQDSPGNEQFF	TGCGCCAGCAGCCAAGATTCCCCCGGGAATGAGCAGTTCTTC
few	TRBJ2-7	10	TRBV29-1	-	CSVSDGEQYF	TGCAGCGTATCGGACGGGGAGCAGTACTTC
-	TRBJ2-7	14	TRBV2	TRBD2	CASVYGGESYEQYF	TGTGCCAGCGTATATGGGGGGGAATCCTACGAGCAGTACTTC
-	TRBJ1-2	15	TRBV14	-	CASSQDPLLNYGYTF	TGTGCCAGCAGCCAAGATCCCCTCCTTAACTATGGCTACACCTTC
-	TRBJ2-1	14	TRBV19	-	CASRYSLLGNEQFF	TGTGCCAGTAGGTACAGTCTTCTGGGCAATGAGCAGTTCTTC
few	TRBJ2-1	14	TRBV5-4	TRBD2	CASSLELADNEQFF	TGTGCCAGCAGCTTGGAACTAGCGGACAATGAGCAGTTCTTC
-	TRBJ2-2	19	TRBV27	-	CASSLSMGGDSINTGELFF	TGTGCCAGCAGTTTATCGATGGGGGGTGACAGCATTAACACCGGGGAGCTGTTTTTT
-	TRBJ2-1	14	TRBV7-6	-	CATQGPSSYNEQFF	TGTGCCACCCAGGGACCGAGCTCCTACAATGAGCAGTTCTTC
-	TRBJ2-7	14	TRBV18	-	CASSPDRDTYEQYF	TGTGCCAGCTCGCCAGATAGGGACACCTACGAGCAGTACTTC
-	TRBJ2-1	15	TRBV5-1	TRBD1	CASSWTGTAYNEQFF	TGCGCCAGCAGCTGGACGGGGACAGCCTACAATGAGCAGTTCTTC
-	TRBJ1-5	15	TRBV6-5	-	CASSYSGQGLEPQHF	TGTGCCAGCAGTTACTCAGGTCAGGGTCTTGAGCCCCAGCATTTT
-	TRBJ2-7	14	TRBV27	TRBD1	CASSWGQNSYEQYF	TGTGCCAGCAGTTGGGGACAGAACTCCTACGAGCAGTACTTC
-	TRBJ2-7	15	TRBV18	TRBD1	CASSRTGTGIYEQYF	TGTGCCAGCTCACGAACCGGGACAGGAATCTACGAGCAGTACTTC
-	TRBJ2-7	15	TRBV5-4	TRBD2	CASSRTSGASYEQYF	TGTGCCAGCAGCCGAACTAGCGGGGCATCCTACGAGCAGTACTTC
-	TRBJ2-2	16	TRBV18	-	CASSPSGSMSTGELFF	TGTGCCAGCTCACCATCCGGCAGTATGAGCACCGGGGAGCTGTTTTTT
-	TRBJ2-7	15	TRBV4-2	-	CASNFGGRGVYEQYF	TGTGCCAGCAACTTTGGGGGAAGAGGCGTCTACGAGCAGTACTTC
-	TRBJ1-2	15	TRBV5-8	-	CASSLDRIFNYGYTF	TGTGCCAGCAGCTTGGACAGGATCTTCAACTATGGCTACACCTTC
-	TRBJ1-5	14	TRBV7-3	-	CASSSVPSNQPQHF	TGTGCCAGCAGCTCCGTTCCCAGCAATCAGCCCCAGCATTTT